A single sample gave rise to the 27 T cell receptor beta chains below, sequenced in a study of shared clonotypes between healthy human individuals (dated by TCRdb to the early 2020s). The method was the immunoSEQ multiplex PCR assay. As stored in TCRdb, this immuneACCESS dataset retains in-frame rearrangements with V and J assigned. A fraction of the clones does not appear; measured against another copy, unresolved V genes explain less than half of the discrepancy, and the remainder lacks a known reason. This sample has 900,000 to 1,200,000 clones in its table, and about 84% of those were observed once. The ten top clones hold 0.55% to 0.7% of the sample. Sequences were obtained from memory CD4+ T cells from PBMCs. Read against the paper, the sample's cell subset or site label means: CD45RA-negative fraction. The receptor source for this set is a man aged 18-30 years in good health. Some clones in this sample may be carry-over from other donors' samples.

About this clone: The same CDR3 is also encoded by other DNA sequences in this sample. The chain couples TRBV11-2 to TRBJ1-1; D uncertain. The CDR3 loop spans 13 amino acids. V was trimmed by 5 bases and J by 0 bases, leaving 7 bases between them. Germline CDR1 SGHAT, CDR2 FQNNGV. The DNA of the CDR3 is TGTGCCAGCAGCCGACAAGTGAACACTGAAGCTTTCTTT. Amino acids: CASSRQVNTEAFF.

This sequence joins TRBV18 and TRBJ2-7; TRBD2 matches 7 bases. Trimming removed 3 bases from V and 2 bases from J; junction bases left unmatched: 7. The CDR3 extends over 15 amino acids. CDR1 and CDR2 (germline): KGHSH, LQKENI. CDR3 loop: CASSPGIAGTYEQYF. CDR3 nucleotide sequence: TGTGCCAGCTCACCCGGGATAGCGGGTACCTACGAGCAGTACTTC.

The chain uses TRBV18 and TRBJ2-3, with TRBD2 identical over 10 bases. Germline assignment: CDR1 KGHSH and CDR2 LQKENI. CDR3 length equals 16 residues. J was trimmed by 1 base and V by 4 bases; bases with no gene match: 5. As DNA, the CDR3 is TGTGCCAGCTCACTGGAGCGGGAGGGCGGCACAGATACGCAGTATTTT. Translated, it gives CASSLEREGGTDTQYF.

The chain recombines TRBV6-5 with TRBJ1-2, with TRBD1 identical over 9 bases. The trim removed 6 bases at V and 5 bases at J, leaving 10 bases unmatched. This CDR3 comprises 15 residues. The germline gives CDR1 MNHEY, CDR2 SVGAGI. Here the CDR3 reads CASSPGTGKGYGYTF. For the CDR3, the DNA is TGTGCCAGCAGCCCGGGGACAGGGAAGGGGTATGGCTACACCTTC.

In its sample, this clone was seen a few times. The chain joins TRBV2 to TRBJ2-3; possibly TRBD1 or TRBD2 for D (6 bases each). V was pared by 4 bases and J by 10 bases, with 18 bases between. The germline V gene has CDR1 SNHLY and CDR2 FYNNEI. The CDR3 covers 14 residues. In DNA, the CDR3 is TGTGCCAGCAGTGGTATCTCGGGGGCTGCGGCGCAGTATTTT. Translating it yields CASSGISGAAAQYF.

The gene calls are TRBV7-3 and TRBJ2-7; 8 bases are shared with TRBD2. Trimming removed 0 bases from V and 4 bases from J; junction bases left unmatched: 8. The CDR3 loop spans 16 amino acids. The germline V gene encodes CDR1 SGHTA and CDR2 FQGTGA. CDR3 sequence reads: CASSLTGTAGGYEQYF. The CDR3 DNA reads TGTGCCAGCAGCTTAACGGGGACGGCGGGAGGTTACGAGCAGTACTTC.

In its sample, this clone was seen once. The chain combines TRBV2 with TRBJ2-1; TRBD1 or TRBD2 may be the D gene (5 bases each). This CDR3 is 14 amino acids long. Germline V gene lookup returns CDR1 SNHLY and CDR2 FYNNEI. Trimming pared 6 bases from V and 10 bases from J, leaving 19 bases between. The DNA of the CDR3 is TGTGCCAGCAGGGTGAATGGGGGTTCAAGGGAGCAGTTCTTC. This translates into CASRVNGGSREQFF.

The chain joins TRBV30 to TRBJ1-2; the match to TRBD1 covers 8 bases. The CDR3 covers 12 residues. From germline, CDR1 is GTSNPN and CDR2 SVGIG (reference sequence). V gave up 3 bases and J gave up 8 bases; unmatched junction bases: 5. The CDR3 sequence: CAWSLTGVGYTF. For the CDR3, the DNA is TGTGCCTGGAGCCTGACAGGGGTGGGCTACACCTTC.

The chain has TRBV28 and TRBJ2-7, with TRBD1 matching 12 bases. J was trimmed by 7 bases and V by 2 bases; bases with no gene match: 6. CDR3 length: 15 amino acids. The germline CDR1 and CDR2 sequences are MDHEN and SYDVKM. CDR3 loop: CASSLGTGGAGEQYF. DNA of the CDR3: TGTGCCAGCAGTTTAGGGACAGGGGGCGCAGGGGAGCAGTACTTC.

This clone turned up a few times. The sample has other DNA sequences that encode this CDR3 too. The CDR3 DNA reads as TGTGCCAGCTCACCAGGGCTAGCGGGCTCCTACAATGAGCAGTTCTTC. Its translation: CASSPGLAGSYNEQFF. The chain carries TRBV18 and TRBJ2-1; 8 bases align to TRBD2. Germline loops: CDR1 KGHSH, CDR2 LQKENI. The length of the CDR3 is 16 residues. The V and J ends lost 2 bases and 0 bases, in that order; junction bases with no gene match: 3.

The chain couples TRBV6-1 to TRBJ2-7; 8 bases map to TRBD1. The J segment lost 0 bases and the V segment lost 6 bases, leaving 7 bases of the junction unmatched. The CDR3 runs to 15 residues. Germline CDR1 and CDR2: MNHNS and SASEGT. The CDR3 reads CASRMGQAVSYEQYF. For the CDR3, the DNA is TGTGCCAGCAGAATGGGACAGGCCGTCTCCTACGAGCAGTACTTC.

The V and J genes are TRBV5-1 and TRBJ1-2; the D gene is possibly TRBD1 (6 bases). Germline V CDR1 and CDR2: SGHRS, YFSETQ. This CDR3 has 14 residues. Trimming took off 2 bases at V and 3 bases at J, with 11 bases between the two ends. CDR3 DNA sequence: TGCGCCAGCAGCTTAACAGGGCGCGACTATGGCTACACCTTC. This gives the protein CASSLTGRDYGYTF.

This clone was recorded once. This sequence joins TRBV28 and TRBJ1-1, with D tentatively TRBD1 (6 bases). The CDR3 extends over 14 amino acids. Trimming removed 6 bases from V and 3 bases from J, with 14 bases in between. Germline-derived CDR1 and CDR2 are MDHEN and SYDVKM. DNA for the CDR3: TGTGCCAGCAGCAAAGGGACACACTACACTGAAGCTTTCTTT. Its translation is CASSKGTHYTEAFF.

The count of this clone is one. CDR3 protein: CSVARGTNYGYTF. CDR3 DNA: TGCAGCGTTGCCAGAGGGACTAACTATGGCTACACCTTC. The chain has TRBV29-1 and TRBJ1-2; the D is unclear. CDR1 is SQVTM, CDR2 ANQGSEA, per germline. The germline V and J ends were trimmed by 4 bases and 0 bases, with 9 bases remaining between them. This CDR3 comprises 13 residues.

This clone came up a few times. The chain links TRBV10-3 to TRBJ1-2; 7 bases align to TRBD1. Trimming removed 2 bases from V and 3 bases from J; junction bases left unmatched: 6. There are 15 residues in the CDR3. Per germline, CDR1 ENHRY and CDR2 SYGVKD. CDR3 sequence (DNA): TGTGCCATCAGTGAGCCCGGGACAGAGGACTATGGCTACACCTTC. Translating gives CAISEPGTEDYGYTF.

The chain couples TRBV6-6 to TRBJ1-2; D gene ambiguous. The germline V and J ends were trimmed by 6 bases and 4 bases, with 12 bases remaining between them. Germline V gene lookup returns CDR1 MNHNY and CDR2 SVGAGI (reference sequence). This CDR3 has 13 amino acids. CDR3 sequence: CASRAQNSYGYTF. The CDR3 DNA follows: TGTGCCAGCAGAGCACAGAATTCCTATGGCTACACCTTC.

The gene calls are TRBV4-1 and TRBJ2-3; 13 bases match TRBD2. CDR3 length equals 17 residues. Germline V gene sequence: CDR1 MGHRA, CDR2 YSYEKL. V shed 0 bases and J 3 bases; nucleotides not matched to a gene: 3. Here the CDR3 reads CASSQDPGLAGTDTQYF. CDR3 nucleotides: TGCGCCAGCAGCCAAGATCCGGGACTAGCGGGAACAGATACGCAGTATTTT.

This chain uses TRBV4-1 with TRBJ2-2; 8 bases align to TRBD2. The CDR3 has 16 residues. The V and J ends lost 4 bases and 4 bases, in that order; junction bases with no gene match: 8. The germline gives CDR1 MGHRA, CDR2 YSYEKL. CDR3 amino acids: CASSRSGTRGTGELFF. CDR3 sequence (DNA): TGCGCCAGCAGCCGTTCAGGGACTAGAGGCACCGGGGAGCTGTTTTTT.

The chain joins TRBV5-1 to TRBJ2-5, with D possibly being TRBD1 (5 bases). The CDR3 extends over 16 amino acids. Trimming took 2 bases from V and 2 from J, leaving 16 bases between them. Germline V lookup: CDR1 SGHRS, CDR2 YFSETQ. In DNA form, the CDR3 reads TGCGCCAGCAGCTTTGGGGCAGCCCTACCACAAGAGACCCAGTACTTC. Its protein product is CASSFGAALPQETQYF. The whole variable domain, filled in from reference TRBV5-1 and TRBJ2-5, reads KAGVTQTPRYLIKTRGQQVTLSCSPISGHRSVSWYQQTPGQGLQFLFEYFSETQRNKGNFPGRFSGRQFSNSRSEMNVSTLELGDSALYLCASSFGAALPQETQYFGPGTRLLVL.

V is TRBV19 and J is TRBJ2-2; 14 nucleotides match TRBD2. The germline V gene has CDR1 LNHDA and CDR2 SQIVND (reference sequence). The CDR3 runs to 16 residues. The trim removed 6 bases at V and 9 bases at J, leaving 9 bases unmatched. CDR3 sequence (DNA): TGTGCCAGTAGCCTTGCGGGACTAGCGGGAGAAAGGGAGCTGTTTTTT. Protein product: CASSLAGLAGERELFF.

The rearrangement links TRBV4-2 to TRBJ2-1; no clear D gene. The CDR3 is 18 amino acids. The ends were cut back, 0 bases at V and 1 base at J, with 16 bases in the middle. CDR1 is LGHNA, CDR2 YNFKEQ, per germline. Here the CDR3 DNA reads TGTGCCAGCAGCCAAGATAGATGGAGTGGTGAATCCTACAATGAGCAGTTCTTC. Protein sequence: CASSQDRWSGESYNEQFF.

Regarding this clone: Different DNA sequences within this sample yield the same CDR3. The chain uses TRBV6-5 and TRBJ2-5, with 8 bases aligning to TRBD1. Germline lookup yields CDR1 MNHEY and CDR2 SVGAGI. CDR3 length: 13 residues. J lost 5 bases, V lost 6 bases, and 5 bases had no gene match. In DNA form, the CDR3 reads TGTGCCAGCAGACGACAGGGGCGGGAGACCCAGTACTTC. The encoded protein is CASRRQGRETQYF.

As DNA, the CDR3 is TGTGCCAGCAGCTTGGAACGGGGGCTGCAAGATACGCAGTATTTT. As protein: CASSLERGLQDTQYF. V and J are TRBV5-4 and TRBJ2-3; D could derive from TRBD1 or TRBD2 (6 bases each). Trimming removed 0 bases at V and 5 bases at J, with 13 bases between. This CDR3 contains 15 residues. Germline V gene data show CDR1 as SGHNT and CDR2 as YYREEE (reference sequence).

The J gene is TRBJ2-1, the V gene TRBV2; no firm D call. This CDR3 has 11 amino acids. Trimming stripped 5 bases from V and 8 bases from J, with 7 bases between. Germline CDR1 reads SNHLY; CDR2 reads FYNNEI. CDR3 in DNA: TGTGCCAGCAGTTTAACGGATGAGCAGTTCTTC. Translation gives CASSLTDEQFF.

The J gene is TRBJ2-3, the V gene TRBV18, with TRBD2 matching over 7 bases. Germline V gene data show CDR1 as KGHSH and CDR2 as LQKENI. The CDR3 runs to 14 residues. Unmatched junction bases numbered 5, after V lost 4 bases and J lost 4 bases. CDR3 DNA sequence: TGTGCCAGCTCACGTGCGGGAGCGTCAGATACGCAGTATTTT. This gives the protein CASSRAGASDTQYF.

J is TRBJ2-3 and V is TRBV14; perhaps TRBD2 as D (5 bases). Trimming cost V 2 bases and J 6 bases, with 12 bases left between them. Germline V gives CDR1 SGHDN, CDR2 FVKESK. This CDR3 is 14 amino acids long. The CDR3 loop is CASSQFLAGDTQYF. For the CDR3, the DNA is TGTGCCAGCAGCCAATTCCTAGCCGGGGATACGCAGTATTTT.

This chain uses TRBV19 with TRBJ1-1; D remains ambiguous. Germline CDR1 and CDR2: LNHDA and SQIVND (reference sequence). This CDR3 is 15 amino acids long. Trimming pared 5 bases from V and 2 bases from J, leaving 15 bases between. This CDR3 is CASSPGIFENTEAFF. CDR3 DNA sequence: TGTGCCAGTAGTCCCGGGATTTTTGAAAACACTGAAGCTTTCTTT.